Below, 5 T cell receptor beta chains from the same sample are listed, as sequenced in a study of blood T cell repertoires in COVID-19. TCRdb keeps only in-frame clones here, not all; method: immunoSEQ multiplex PCR. The sample gives under 350,000 clones, about four fifths of which show up once; 7.5% to 10% is in the top ten. The sample taken for sequencing was peripheral blood. These receptor sequences come from a woman aged 50 to 65 who had recovered from COVID-19.

The chain recombines TRBV5-1 with TRBJ2-5; D is uncertain. The CDR3 contains 13 residues. Germline CDR1 is SGHRS and CDR2 is YFSETQ. V lost 3 bases, J lost 0 bases, and 6 bases lay in between. CDR3 loop: CASSSINQETQYF. In nucleotides, the CDR3 is TGCGCCAGCAGCTCAATCAACCAAGAGACCCAGTACTTC.

This rearrangement joins TRBV30 to TRBJ2-1, with 9 bases matching TRBD2. V lost 0 bases and J lost 6; bases outside the gene matches: 12. The CDR3 length is 17 residues. Germline loops: CDR1 GTSNPN, CDR2 SVGIG (reference sequence). CDR3 DNA sequence: TGTGCCTGGAGTGTACGTTTGTCTAGCGGGATTGGCAATGAGCAGTTCTTC. It translates to CAWSVRLSSGIGNEQFF.

The V and J genes are TRBV28 and TRBJ1-4; no clear D. This CDR3 region has 15 residues. Trimming took 9 bases from V and 10 from J, leaving 24 bases between them. The germline gives CDR1 MDHEN, CDR2 SYDVKM. This CDR3 reads CASTPTPAEVGKLFF. As DNA, the CDR3 is TGTGCCAGTACCCCGACCCCCGCCGAGGTTGGAAAACTGTTTTTT. The full variable domain, in which reference TRBV28 and TRBJ1-4 provide the parts outside the CDR3, is DVKVTQSSRYLVKRTGEKVFLECVQDMDHENMFWYRQDPGLGLRLIYFSYDVKMKEKGDIPEGYSVSREKKERFSLILESASTNQTSMYLCASTPTPAEVGKLFFGSGTQLSVL.

The rearrangement uses TRBV18 and TRBJ2-6; D is perhaps TRBD2 (6 bases). CDR3 length equals 15 residues. V was shortened by 5 bases and J by 4 bases, with 12 bases between the two germline ends. Germline loops: CDR1 KGHSH, CDR2 LQKENI. The CDR3 is CASSSGGSGANVLTF. CDR3 nucleotide sequence: TGTGCCAGCTCATCCGGGGGATCCGGGGCCAACGTCCTGACTTTC.

The chain joins TRBV4-3 to TRBJ2-5; 12 bases are shared with TRBD2. Losses at the gene ends were 3 bases for V and 1 base for J; bases not matched to a gene: 0. Germline V gene lookup returns CDR1 LGHNA and CDR2 YSLEER. The CDR3 covers 15 residues. CDR3 sequence reads: CASSQTSGGQETQYF. CDR3 coding DNA: TGCGCCAGCAGCCAGACTAGCGGGGGCCAAGAGACCCAGTACTTC.